The clone carrying this TCR beta chain was found a few times. Its antigen is not known. The V end was cut by 3 bases, the J end by 0 bases, with 9 bases between. The CDR3 loop spans 15 amino acids. The germline CDR1 and CDR2 sequences are KGHSH and LQKENI. TCRdb reprocessed the RT-PCR reads via MiXCR and lists one record per CDR3 protein. The top ten hold around 9.6% of the sample, which has about 800,000 distinct CDR3 sequences, around 20% seen once. The sample comes from a study of response to subunit inactivated influenza vaccine. Study findings and constraints: It was suggested by the authors that few new T cells are recruited by each seasonal influenza vaccination.

This clonotype was obtained from a man aged 50-60 years who received an inactivated influenza vaccine. This chain uses TRBV18 with TRBJ2-1, with D unclear. This material consisted of PBMCs from blood, taken about 5 days after vaccination. The CDR3 spells CASSPSLSSYNEQFF. The CDR3 nucleotides are TGTGCCAGCTCACCTTCACTTAGCTCCTACAATGAGCAGTTCTTC.